This T cell receptor (beta chain) is drawn from a study of T cell responses to AZD1222 COVID-19 vaccine. There are 15 residues in the CDR3. With 0 bases removed from V and 5 bases from J, the gap between germline ends came to 12 bases. Germline V gene lookup returns CDR1 SGHRS and CDR2 YFSETQ. Data came from immunoSEQ multiplex PCR; TCRdb stores just in-frame clones and leaves some out. The profile shows more than 150,000 clones, 92% of them singletons. The chain is built from TRBV5-1 and TRBJ1-5, with a possible D match to TRBD1 (6 bases). Sequences were derived from peripheral blood, sampled 28 days after the second AZD1222 dose. This TCR was sampled from an adult who received the AZD1222 COVID-19 vaccine. CDR3 nucleotide sequence: TGCGCCAGCAGCTTGGATTGGGGGCGGGATCAGCCCCAGCATTTT. This codes for CASSLDWGRDQPQHF.